This TCR beta chain was observed in a study of shared clonotypes between healthy human individuals (dated by TCRdb to about 2020). About the study as a whole: The cohort included three men and a couple of women between 18 and 49 years of age. For each donor, CD4 naive and CD4 memory were each run on three plates, CD8 naive on two plates, and CD8 memory on one plate. Different laboratories and diverse techniques were used to prepare libraries and sequence TCR repertoires, to increase sequencing depth and limit assay-specific biases. Between about 0.94 and 10 billion PBMCs per donor were obtained by leukapheresis. To estimate repertoire size and how much clonotypes are shared between individuals, the study performed deep sequencing of blood TCR repertoires from about 5 healthy adults.

In regard to this clone: The antigen this receptor binds is unknown. No base quality information exists; no much larger clone differs at one position.

Donors were healthy HIV-negative adults with no recently reported acute infections or vaccinations. Every donor was a Caucasian adult living in Nashville, Tennessee, USA. CD4+ T cells were enriched by magnetic negative selection, after which naive cells were positively selected on CD45RA and the negative fraction was taken as the memory subset. Blood was obtained by leukapheresis, after which PBMCs were separated by Ficoll-Histopaque density gradient centrifugation and cryopreserved in liquid nitrogen vapor phase. Analytical flow cytometry was used to check the purity and quantity of every magnetically sorted T cell population. From each sorted fraction, genomic DNA was isolated and quantified by UV absorbance on a Nanodrop 2000c. TCR CDR3 regions were amplified from genomic DNA by multiplex PCR using the deep immunoSEQ assay. Extracted genomic DNA from each cell subset was spread evenly across all wells of several immunoSEQ 96-well plates, with each plate serving as a replicate. For sorted subsets, approximately 190 ng genomic DNA, equal to tens of thousands of T cell genomes, was loaded into each replicate PCR. The purified libraries were quantified using a Qubit 3.0 fluorometer, sized with a Bioanalyzer 2100, and then quantified again using the KAPA Library Quantification kit. Every immunoSEQ 96-well plate was sequenced on a separate single-read 150-cycle Illumina NextSeq 550 flow cell. Under the source paper's analysis protocol: The immunoSEQ output contained only junctional sequences without quality scores, so filtering could not match that applied to full-length reads. To assign V/J genes and CDR3, sequences were annotated against IMGT germline references using PyIR, a Python wrapper for IgBLAST v1.9. Reads with weak V/J assignments (E-value above 1e-6), missing CDR3, stop codons, out-of-frame junctions, or ambiguous translated residues were removed. V3J clonotypes were defined by identical inferred V gene, J gene, and CDR3 amino acid sequence. The percentage overlap between two repertoires was calculated by dividing the number of shared unique clonotypes by the size of the smaller repertoire. Repertoire richness was assessed with RTK rarefaction, the Chao1 estimator, and Recon v2.1 estimates of unobserved clonotypes. OLGA was used to compute generation probabilities for all TCRbeta clonotypes that the gDNA method yielded from a handful of donors. The table was pulled from immuneACCESS by TCRdb, which kept in-frame rearrangements only. Such tables lose some clones; where checked, under half of the loss comes from unresolved V genes, and the rest has no known cause. The V and J calls and clone size come from that table; D and trimming were worked out from the DNA. The table for this sample lists 850,000 to 1,200,000 clones; about 74% of them were counted only once. The ten most abundant clones make up around 1.4% of the sample.

Points the paper makes about the study in general: Larger estimated clonotype richness was generally found for naive subsets than for memory subsets. Across four donors, approximately 4.6% of naive CD4, more than 3% of naive CD8, around 2.5% of memory CD4, and approximately 0.4% of memory CD8 clonotypes were shared. Even with the large sequencing depth, rarefaction of the sorted-subset datasets indicated that sequencing was incomplete. Pairwise subsampling indicated that sequencing depth was expected to affect the degree of clonotype sharing among donors. Sampling was restricted to blood, and TCR repertoires in tissues likely differ from the TCR repertoires found in blood. Higher generation probabilities were observed for clonotypes shared by all four sorted-subset donors than for non-shared clonotypes. Because the study included only a small number of donors, the genetic and exposure-history diversity represented was limited.

The source of this sequence is a man aged 18 to 30 in good health. The sequenced material came from memory CD4+ T cells sorted from blood. The cell subset or site label on this specimen signifies: CD45RA-negative fraction.

The DNA sequence is TGTGCCAGCAGCCAGGGGTTTCCCTACGAGCAGTACTTC. Translated, it gives CASSQGFPYEQYF. The chain couples TRBV28 to TRBJ2-7; possibly the D gene is TRBD1, per 6 matching bases. The germline V gene gives CDR1 as MDHEN and CDR2 as SYDVKM. V is pared back by 6 bases and J by 2 bases, with 11 bases lying between the germline termini. Counted from cysteine to phenylalanine, this CDR3 has 13 amino acids. The entry retains the CDR3 DNA only, 39 bases that are in frame from base 1.